The rows below give T cell receptor beta chains drawn from one sample of a study of control samples from healthy donors and cancer patients. Using immunoSEQ multiplex PCR, the repertoire was profiled, and TCRdb retains in-frame clones only, with some absent. Of about 410,000 clones in the sample, approximately 90% were seen once. Specimen: PBMCs. The receptors shown here come from a man between 35 and 55 years old with head and neck cancer. The CDR3 runs from the conserved cysteine through the conserved F or W. D genes are given only for firm matches. Expanded clones are given a class, and other clones once, few, many or no size at all.

abundance,j_gene,v_gene,d_gene,CDR3nt,CDR3aa
NA,TRBJ2-3,TRBV3-1/TRBV3-2,TRBD2,TGTGCCAGCAGCCAAGGGGCTAGCGGGAGGGCAGCAGATACGCAGTATTTT,CASSQGASGRAADTQYF
NA,TRBJ2-1,TRBV7-6,NA,TGTGCCAGCAGCTTGGGACGCGCAGGGAGCGGATACAATGAGCAGTTCTTC,CASSLGRAGSGYNEQFF
NA,TRBJ1-5,TRBV5-1,NA,TGCGCCAGCAGCCCGGAGGGGGATCAGCCCCAGCATTTT,CASSPEGDQPQHF
NA,TRBJ2-1,TRBV5-1,NA,TGCGCCAGCAGCTTGGGGGCAGGGCAGGAGAATGAGCAGTTCTTC,CASSLGAGQENEQFF
NA,TRBJ2-7,TRBV6-6,NA,TGTGCCAGCAGTTACCCGGGAACAGCTTACGAGCAGTACTTC,CASSYPGTAYEQYF
NA,TRBJ2-7,TRBV28,NA,TGTGCCAGCAGAAGGGACGACGAGCAGTACTTC,CASRRDDEQYF
NA,TRBJ1-3,TRBV30,NA,TGTGCCTGGAGTCAGGGGATTAGAACTGGAAACACCATATATTTT,CAWSQGIRTGNTIYF
NA,TRBJ2-1,TRBV30,TRBD2,TGTGCCTGGAGTTCCGGACTAGCGTTCTACAATGAGCAGTTCTTC,CAWSSGLAFYNEQFF
once,TRBJ1-3,TRBV5-1,NA,TGCGCCAGCAGCTCGGACTCTGGAAACACCATATATTTT,CASSSDSGNTIYF
NA,TRBJ2-1,TRBV27,TRBD2,TGTGCCAGCATTCTGAAAGCGGGAGGGGGATGGGAGCAGTTCTTC,CASILKAGGGWEQFF
NA,TRBJ1-5,TRBV24-1,NA,TGTGCCACCAGTGATTTACCTGGACCCATCGGGAAAAATCAGCCCCAGCATTTT,CATSDLPGPIGKNQPQHF
NA,TRBJ2-2,TRBV6-5,NA,TGTGCCAGCACCTCCTCGTGGGCCCCCGGGGAGCTGTTTTTT,CASTSSWAPGELFF
NA,TRBJ1-4,TRBV14,NA,TGTGCCAGCAGCCAAGACAGAGGAGGGGCTTATGAAAAACTGTTTTTT,CASSQDRGGAYEKLFF
NA,TRBJ2-7,TRBV6-5,TRBD1,TGTGCCAGCAGTACCACAGGGGGCGATTCTTACGAGCAGTACTTC,CASSTTGGDSYEQYF
NA,TRBJ2-1,TRBV7-3,TRBD2,TGTGCCAGCAGCTCGGGGAGGGCTAGCTCCTACAATGAGCAGTTCTTC,CASSSGRASSYNEQFF
NA,TRBJ1-4,TRBV6-1,NA,TGTGCCAGCAGTGATATTTGGGGGGCAACTAATGAAAAACTGTTTTTT,CASSDIWGATNEKLFF
NA,TRBJ2-7,TRBV7-9,TRBD2,TGTGCCAGCAGCTTTTTGGTGGGACTAGCGGGAAATTACGAGCAGTACTTC,CASSFLVGLAGNYEQYF
once,TRBJ1-1,TRBV24-1,NA,TGTGCCACTCAGAGGGGCGGCCGGACTGAAGCTTTCTTT,CATQRGGRTEAFF
NA,TRBJ2-2,TRBV6-4,NA,TGTGCCAGCAGTCCGGGACCATACACCGGGGAGCTGTTTTTT,CASSPGPYTGELFF
NA,TRBJ2-5,TRBV9,NA,TGTGCCAGCACTCCATCGGGCCAGACTAGCCAAGAGACCCAGTACTTC,CASTPSGQTSQETQYF
NA,TRBJ1-6,TRBV14,NA,TGTGCCAGCAGCCAATCACCAGGCCCTAATTCACCCCTCCACTTT,CASSQSPGPNSPLHF
NA,TRBJ1-3,TRBV3-1/TRBV3-2,NA,TGTGCCAGCAGCCAAGACAGGTTCTTGGGTACTGGAAACACCATATATTTT,CASSQDRFLGTGNTIYF
NA,TRBJ2-7,TRBV7-8,TRBD2,TGTGCCAGCAGCTTAAGCGGGAGATACTCCTACGAGCAGTACTTC,CASSLSGRYSYEQYF
NA,TRBJ2-2,TRBV7-9,TRBD2,TGTGCCAGCATCCCGGGACTAGCGGGCATTTCGAACACCGGGGAGCTGTTTTTT,CASIPGLAGISNTGELFF
once,TRBJ2-1,TRBV11-3,TRBD2,TGTGCCAGCATGACTAGCGGGAGAAGCCCAAACTCCAATGAGCAGTTCTTC,CASMTSGRSPNSNEQFF
NA,TRBJ2-7,TRBV5-4,TRBD1,TGTGCCAGCAGCTTAAGGGGGCCCGCCTACGAGCAGTACTTC,CASSLRGPAYEQYF
NA,TRBJ2-1,TRBV3-1/TRBV3-2,TRBD2,TGTGCCAGCAGCCCCGCGGGCGGGGGAATATACAATGAGCAGTTCTTC,CASSPAGGGIYNEQFF
NA,TRBJ1-5,TRBV19,NA,TGTGCCAGTAAATCGGGACCCACCAATCAGCCCCAGCATTTT,CASKSGPTNQPQHF
once,TRBJ1-6,TRBV18,NA,TGTGCCAGCTCGCTCAGTGGTAGCTCCTATAATTCACCCCTCCACTTT,CASSLSGSSYNSPLHF
NA,TRBJ1-5,TRBV9,TRBD1,TGTGCCAGCAGCGCCGGGACAGACAATCAGCCCCAGCATTTT,CASSAGTDNQPQHF
NA,TRBJ1-1,TRBV6-5,NA,TGTGCCGGTGGGGGGACACAGAACACTGAAGCTTTCTTT,CAGGGTQNTEAFF
NA,TRBJ2-1,TRBV6-1,NA,TGTGCCAGCAGTGAACAACGACAGAGCTCCTACAATGAGCAGTTCTTC,CASSEQRQSSYNEQFF
NA,TRBJ2-1,TRBV28,TRBD1,TGTGCCAGCAGTTCCTACGGGACAGGGTACAATGAGCAGTTCTTC,CASSSYGTGYNEQFF
NA,TRBJ2-1,TRBV12-5,NA,TGTGCTAGTGGTCCATGGGGCTTGAGCTCCTACAATGAGCAGTTCTTC,CASGPWGLSSYNEQFF
NA,TRBJ1-4,TRBV7-3,TRBD1,TGTGCCAGCAGCCCAGGGACAGGGGTTAATGAAAAACTGTTTTTT,CASSPGTGVNEKLFF
NA,TRBJ2-2,TRBV6-5,NA,TGTGCCAGCCAAGGGCTAGCAAATACCGGGGAGCTGTTTTTT,CASQGLANTGELFF
NA,TRBJ2-3,TRBV9,NA,TGTGCCAGCAGCACCCGGGGTAGCACAGATACGCAGTATTTT,CASSTRGSTDTQYF
NA,TRBJ2-1,TRBV11-2,NA,TGTGCCAGCAGCTCCGGTGGAGGGGGCTATGAGCAGTTCTTC,CASSSGGGGYEQFF
NA,TRBJ2-1,TRBV7-6,TRBD1,TGTGCCAGCAGCAGCGCCGGGACAGGTTACAATGAGCAGTTCTTC,CASSSAGTGYNEQFF
NA,TRBJ2-5,TRBV5-1,NA,TGCGCCAGCAGCTTGCTACCCAGACAAGAGACCCAGTACTTC,CASSLLPRQETQYF
once,TRBJ2-1,TRBV7-8,TRBD2,TGTGCCAGCAGCTTAAATTCCCGGGGACTAGCGGGAATCTATGAGCAGTTCTTC,CASSLNSRGLAGIYEQFF
NA,TRBJ2-1,TRBV24-1,NA,TGTGCCACCAGTGATGGGTCCCTCGGTGAGCAGTTCTTC,CATSDGSLGEQFF
NA,TRBJ1-2,TRBV12-5,NA,TGTGCTAGTGGTTTTGGGGGGGGCATGGATGGCTACACCTTC,CASGFGGGMDGYTF
few,TRBJ2-1,TRBV5-4,TRBD2,TGTGCCAGCAGCTTGGGTCGACCGGGGGGGCGCAACAATGAGCAGTTCTTC,CASSLGRPGGRNNEQFF
few,TRBJ1-1,TRBV6-5,NA,TGTGCCAGCAAAGGACAATTTTTGGACACTGAAGCTTTCTTT,CASKGQFLDTEAFF
NA,TRBJ2-3,TRBV18,NA,TGTGCCAGCTCACCGAAGGGAGATACGCAGTATTTT,CASSPKGDTQYF
NA,TRBJ2-7,TRBV7-9,NA,TGTGCCAGCAGCGGATCCTTGAGGGGAAACTACGAGCAGTACTTC,CASSGSLRGNYEQYF
few,TRBJ1-4,TRBV11-2,NA,TGTGCCAGCAGCTTCGGTGATTTTAATGAAAAACTGTTTTTT,CASSFGDFNEKLFF
NA,TRBJ2-1,TRBV2,TRBD2,TGTGCCAGGCCGGGACTAGCAGGCGAGCAGTTCTTC,CARPGLAGEQFF
NA,TRBJ2-1,TRBV10-3,NA,TGTGCCATCACCCCCTACCCCACTGACAATGAGCAGTTCTTC,CAITPYPTDNEQFF
few,TRBJ2-3,TRBV2,NA,TGTGCCAGCAGTGCAGGGTCTACGCAGTATTTT,CASSAGSTQYF
NA,TRBJ1-5,TRBV27,TRBD1,TGTGCCAGCAGTTCTGGACAGGGGCGAAATCAGCCCCAGCATTTT,CASSSGQGRNQPQHF
NA,TRBJ1-3,TRBV7-6,NA,TGTGCCAGCAGCTTAAGTTCCCCCGGGACCGGGGGAACCACCATATATTTT,CASSLSSPGTGGTTIYF
NA,TRBJ1-5,TRBV19,NA,TGTGCCAGTAGTATTAACCCGGATAGCAATCAGCCCCAGCATTTT,CASSINPDSNQPQHF
NA,TRBJ2-1,TRBV24-1,TRBD2,TGTGCCACCAGTGATTCCCGACTAGCGGTATACAATGAGCAGTTCTTC,CATSDSRLAVYNEQFF
NA,TRBJ2-5,TRBV7-3,TRBD2,TGTGCCAGCAGCCGCGGGGGGCCCCAAGAGACCCAGTACTTC,CASSRGGPQETQYF
NA,TRBJ2-5,TRBV7-9,NA,TGTGCCAGCAGCTTATGGGGCGACGGGGAGACCCAGTACTTC,CASSLWGDGETQYF
NA,TRBJ2-1,TRBV10-2,NA,TGCGCCAGCAGTGAGTCTCCGGGTTCCTACAATGAGCAGTTCTTC,CASSESPGSYNEQFF
NA,TRBJ1-6,TRBV7-3,NA,TGTGCCAGCAGCCCAGCGGGGGGAACGGGGGCGTCCCTCCACTTT,CASSPAGGTGASLHF
NA,TRBJ2-7,TRBV5-1,TRBD1,TGCGCCAGCAGCCATACAGGGGGTTGGGAAGAGCAGTACTTC,CASSHTGGWEEQYF